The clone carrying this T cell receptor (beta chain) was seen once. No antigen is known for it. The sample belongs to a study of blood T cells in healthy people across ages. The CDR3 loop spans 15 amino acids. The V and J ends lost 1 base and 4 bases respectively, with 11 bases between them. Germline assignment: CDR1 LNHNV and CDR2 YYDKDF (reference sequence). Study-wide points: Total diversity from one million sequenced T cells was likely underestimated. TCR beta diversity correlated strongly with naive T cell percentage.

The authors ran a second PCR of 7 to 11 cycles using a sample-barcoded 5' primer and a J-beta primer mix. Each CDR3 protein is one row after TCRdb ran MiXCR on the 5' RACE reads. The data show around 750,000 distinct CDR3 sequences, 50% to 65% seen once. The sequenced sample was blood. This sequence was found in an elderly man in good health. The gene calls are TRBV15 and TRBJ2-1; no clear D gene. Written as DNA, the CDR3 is TGTGCCACCAGCAGAGGGTCGGCAGGATACAATGAGCAGTTCTTC. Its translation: CATSRGSAGYNEQFF.